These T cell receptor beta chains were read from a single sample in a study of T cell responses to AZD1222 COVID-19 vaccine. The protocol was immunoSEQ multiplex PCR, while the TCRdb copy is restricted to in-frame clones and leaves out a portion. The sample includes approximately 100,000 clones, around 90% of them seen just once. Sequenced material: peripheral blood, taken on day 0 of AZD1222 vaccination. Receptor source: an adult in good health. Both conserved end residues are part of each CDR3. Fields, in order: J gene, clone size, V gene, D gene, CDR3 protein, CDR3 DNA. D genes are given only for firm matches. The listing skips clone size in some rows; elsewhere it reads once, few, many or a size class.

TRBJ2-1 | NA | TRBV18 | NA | CASSPTANYNEQFF | TGTGCCAGCTCACCAACGGCAAACTACAATGAGCAGTTCTTC
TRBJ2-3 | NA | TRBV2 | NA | CASSLLVGTDTQYF | TGTGCCAGCAGTCTACTAGTAGGCACAGATACGCAGTATTTT
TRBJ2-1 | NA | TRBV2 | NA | CASRRPPLNNEQFF | TGTGCCAGCAGACGGCCCCCTTTGAACAATGAGCAGTTCTTC
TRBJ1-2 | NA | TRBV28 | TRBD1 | CASSLTGQRYGYTF | TGTGCCAGCAGTTTAACGGGACAGCGATATGGCTACACCTTC
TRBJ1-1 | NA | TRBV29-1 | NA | CSVLRTTANTEAFF | TGCAGCGTCCTTAGAACGACAGCGAACACTGAAGCTTTCTTT
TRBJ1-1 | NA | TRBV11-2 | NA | CASSLNRGTEAFF | TGTGCCAGCAGCCTCAATCGGGGCACTGAAGCTTTCTTT
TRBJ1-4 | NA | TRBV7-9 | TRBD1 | CASSPRQGGEKLFF | TGTGCCAGCAGCCCCCGACAGGGAGGGGAAAAACTGTTTTTT
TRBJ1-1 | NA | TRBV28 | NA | CASLRAPEGSYTEAFF | TGTGCCAGCTTACGGGCCCCGGAAGGAAGTTACACTGAAGCTTTCTTT
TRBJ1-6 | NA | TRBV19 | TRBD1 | CAVGGTGGSPLHF | TGTGCCGTTGGGGGGACAGGGGGCTCACCCCTCCACTTT
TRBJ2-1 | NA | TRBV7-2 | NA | CASSSDYGTYNEQFF | TGTGCCAGCAGCTCAGACTACGGAACCTACAATGAGCAGTTCTTC
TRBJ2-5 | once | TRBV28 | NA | CASSPRRLWETQYF | TGTGCCAGCAGTCCCCGCAGACTTTGGGAGACCCAGTACTTC
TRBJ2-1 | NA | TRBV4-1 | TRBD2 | CASSQEFAATSGRLSSYNEQFF | TGCGCCAGCAGCCAAGAATTTGCGGCGACTAGCGGGAGGCTGAGCTCCTACAATGAGCAGTTCTTC